Shown below are 27 T cell receptor beta chains from a single sample sequenced in a study of blood T cells in healthy people across ages. Sample-barcoded 5' priming and a J-beta primer mix drove a second PCR of about 7 to 11 cycles. TCRdb reprocessed the 5' RACE reads via MiXCR and lists one record per CDR3 protein. The table records hundreds of thousands of distinct CDR3 sequences, about 21% of them present only once. Material: blood. These receptors were taken from a man between 65 and 79 years old in good health.

This clonotype has more than one count but fewer than ten. V and J are TRBV5-1 and TRBJ2-2; D remains ambiguous. This CDR3 contains 15 residues. Germline values: CDR1 SGHRS, CDR2 YFSETQ. Trimming stripped 0 bases from V and 0 bases from J, with 6 bases between. CDR3 nucleotides: TGCGCCAGCAGCTTGGGGCCGTCGAACACCGGGGAGCTGTTTTTT. Protein product: CASSLGPSNTGELFF.

This clonotype has only a few counts. The J gene is TRBJ1-5, the V gene TRBV7-2; D is uncertain. The CDR3 spans 13 residues. V was cut by 3 bases and J by 4 bases, with 7 bases left in between. Germline CDR1 reads SGHTA; CDR2 reads FQGNSA. The CDR3 DNA reads TGTGCCAGCAGCTTTGCAAGTAATCAGCCCCAGCATTTT. Protein product: CASSFASNQPQHF.

The table lists this clonotype with a few counts. The rearrangement uses TRBV9 and TRBJ2-7, with TRBD2 matching 10 bases. In germline, CDR1 is SGDLS, CDR2 YYNGEE. The ends lost 2 bases at V and 5 bases at J; junction bases unmatched: 7. The CDR3 length is 15 residues. In DNA, the CDR3 is TGTGCCAGCAGCGTCTCCGGGACTAGCGTGGACGAGCAGTACTTC. This gives the protein CASSVSGTSVDEQYF.

This clonotype was seen a handful of times. The junction departs from the called germline gene at one end, perhaps through a read error. The rearrangement links TRBV4-3 to TRBJ1-4; TRBD1 is a possible D gene (5 bases). This CDR3 has 16 residues. The germline V gene encodes CDR1 LGHNA and CDR2 YSLEER. The CDR3 region is CASSQAGGGTSEKLFF. The CDR3 DNA reads as TGCGCCAGCAGCCAAGCGGGGGGGGGGACTAGTGAAAAACTGTTTTTT.

The V and J genes are TRBV3-1 and TRBJ2-1; D may correspond to TRBD1 or TRBD2 (6 bases each). CDR1 and CDR2 (germline): LGHDT, YNNKEL (reference sequence). This CDR3 comprises 16 residues. V dropped 0 bases and J dropped 7 bases, with 16 bases sitting between them. CDR3 nucleotide sequence: TGTGCCAGCAGCCAAGAAGGAGGAGGGGGAGCTAATGAGCAGTTCTTC. This translates into CASSQEGGGGANEQFF.

The chain is built from TRBV5-1 and TRBJ2-5; unclear D gene. The J call may be in error: the DNA end matches TRBJ2-7 better. The CDR3 is 15 residues long. In germline, CDR1 is SGHRS, CDR2 YFSETQ. The CDR3 sequence is CASSLGRVQADEQYF. Here the CDR3 DNA reads TGCGCCAGCAGCTTGGGTAGGGTTCAGGCGGACGAGCAGTACTTC.

V is TRBV20-1 and J is TRBJ2-5; 9 bases align to TRBD2. V dropped 5 bases and J dropped 2; count of bases not matched to a gene: 6. Germline CDR1 reads DFQATT; CDR2 reads SNEGSKA (reference sequence). The CDR3 runs 14 residues. CDR3 bases: TGCAGTGCTGGTTCGACTAGCGGACAAGAGACCCAGTACTTC. Translating it yields CSAGSTSGQETQYF.

The rearrangement links TRBV6-2 or TRBV6-3 to TRBJ2-2, with 8 nucleotides matching TRBD1. Germline V CDR1 and CDR2: MNHEY, SVGEGT. The CDR3 contains 15 residues. Trimming at V came to 7 bases and at J to 2 bases, leaving 6 bases not matched to a gene. In DNA form, the CDR3 reads TGTGCCAGCAACCTGGGACAGGCTAACACCGGGGAGCTGTTTTTT. This translates into CASNLGQANTGELFF.

The CDR3 loop is CASSLGAGGRTDTQYF. CDR3 nucleotide sequence: TGTGCCAGCAGCTTAGGGGCGGGAGGGCGAACAGATACGCAGTATTTT. The V call is TRBV7-3, the J call TRBJ2-3; 9 nucleotides agree with TRBD2. Germline CDR1 and CDR2: SGHTA and FQGTGA. J lost 3 bases, V lost 2 bases, and 6 bases had no gene match. This CDR3 contains 16 residues.

This chain uses TRBV20-1 with TRBJ2-7, with a tentative D call TRBD2 (6 bases). Germline V gene lookup returns CDR1 DFQATT and CDR2 SNEGSKA (reference sequence). V lost 6 bases and J lost 3, with 24 bases in between. The CDR3 is 16 residues long. The CDR3 protein is CSAHYPGTALGYEQYF. The CDR3 bases are TGCAGTGCCCACTATCCGGGGACTGCCCTGGGCTACGAGCAGTACTTC.

The J gene is TRBJ1-5, the V gene TRBV29-1; tentative D call: TRBD1 (5 bases). This CDR3 region has 14 residues. V was trimmed by 6 bases and J by 4 bases, leaving 16 bases between them. The germline gives CDR1 SQVTM, CDR2 ANQGSEA. CDR3 residues: CSVSYMEGNQPQHF. In nucleotides, the CDR3 is TGCAGCGTCTCCTATATGGAGGGGAATCAGCCCCAGCATTTT.

In its sample, this clonotype was seen a few times. V and J are TRBV4-2 and TRBJ1-3; D gene uncertain. Germline loops: CDR1 LGHNA, CDR2 YNFKEQ. Trimming removed 0 bases at V and 2 bases at J, with 8 bases between. This CDR3 comprises 15 residues. DNA of the CDR3: TGTGCCAGCAGCCAAGACCCGATGACTGGAAACACCATATATTTT. Its translation is CASSQDPMTGNTIYF.

There are a few counts of this clonotype. The chain recombines TRBV3-1 with TRBJ1-1; 7 bases are a match to TRBD1. The CDR3 totals 15 residues. Germline assignment: CDR1 LGHDT and CDR2 YNNKEL (reference sequence). With 3 bases clipped from V and 0 bases from J, the junction kept 4 bases outside the gene matches. As DNA, the CDR3 is TGTGCCAGCAGCCATGGACAGGTTGTGAACACTGAAGCTTTCTTT. This encodes CASSHGQVVNTEAFF. The full variable domain, completed using reference TRBV3-1 and TRBJ1-1, is DTAVSQTPKYLVTQMGNDKSIKCEQNLGHDTMYWYKQDSKKFLKIMFSYNNKELIINETVPNRFSPKSPDKAHLNLHINSLELGDSAVYFCASSHGQVVNTEAFFGQGTRLTVV.

The V gene is TRBV7-3, the J gene TRBJ2-5, with 13 bases that match TRBD2. The last part of the DNA fits TRBJ2-1 better; the J call may be wrong. The germline gives CDR1 SGHTA, CDR2 FQGTGA. This CDR3 is built from 15 residues. CDR3 in amino acids: CASSPALAGGGEQFF. In nucleotides, the CDR3 is TGTGCCAGCAGCCCGGCACTAGCGGGAGGGGGTGAGCAGTTCTTC.

The V call is TRBV6-1, the J call TRBJ2-3; TRBD2 agrees at 9 bases. V dropped 7 bases and J dropped 1; count of bases not matched to a gene: 9. Germline CDR1 is MNHNS and CDR2 is SASEGT. The CDR3 totals 16 residues. The CDR3 DNA sequence: TGTGCCAGCAAGCTGGGACTAGCTCTTCGCACAGATACGCAGTATTTT. Its protein is CASKLGLALRTDTQYF.

The chain has TRBV5-1 and TRBJ2-3, with D perhaps matching TRBD2 (6 bases). CDR1 is SGHRS and CDR2 is YFSETQ in the germline V gene. Trimming removed 1 base from V and 5 bases from J, with 17 bases in between. The CDR3 is 16 amino acids. DNA for the CDR3: TGCGCCAGCAGCTTGCAGCTAGCGACCTCACGAGATACGCAGTATTTT. This sequence encodes CASSLQLATSRDTQYF. Drawing the rest from reference TRBV5-1 and TRBJ2-3, the complete variable domain is KAGVTQTPRYLIKTRGQQVTLSCSPISGHRSVSWYQQTPGQGLQFLFEYFSETQRNKGNFPGRFSGRQFSNSRSEMNVSTLELGDSALYLCASSLQLATSRDTQYFGPGTRLTVL.

The chain combines TRBV28 with TRBJ2-5; the D gene is possibly TRBD1 (6 bases). The J call is uncertain, as TRBJ2-1 better fits the DNA end. The CDR3 has 15 residues. The germline V gene encodes CDR1 MDHEN and CDR2 SYDVKM. CDR3 loop: CASSLYLQGRNEQFF. CDR3 bases: TGTGCCAGCAGTTTATACCTACAGGGTAGGAATGAGCAGTTCTTC.

The chain recombines TRBV18 with TRBJ2-5; TRBD1 is a possible D gene (6 bases). The CDR3 is 15 amino acids. Germline V lookup: CDR1 KGHSH, CDR2 LQKENI. V was pared by 3 bases and J by 1 base, with 12 bases between. CDR3 loop: CASSPPGTPQETQYF. The CDR3 nucleotides are TGTGCCAGCTCACCCCCCGGGACACCCCAAGAGACCCAGTACTTC.

In its sample, this clonotype was seen a few times. The chain combines TRBV20-1 with TRBJ2-1, with 7 nucleotides matching TRBD1. V lost 5 bases and J lost 4; bases outside the gene matches: 14. The CDR3 sequence is 16 residues long. CDR1 and CDR2 (germline): DFQATT, SNEGSKA (reference sequence). Here the CDR3 reads CSAHTHQGDMYNEQFF. The CDR3 DNA is TGCAGTGCTCATACACATCAGGGGGACATGTACAATGAGCAGTTCTTC.

This rearrangement joins TRBV6-5 to TRBJ2-6; no firm D call. The CDR3 length is 17 residues. From germline, CDR1 is MNHEY and CDR2 SVGAGI. Trimming removed 0 bases from V and 0 bases from J, with 9 bases in between. CDR3 sequence: CASSYSYWSSGANVLTF. For the CDR3, the DNA is TGTGCCAGCAGTTACTCGTACTGGAGCTCTGGGGCCAACGTCCTGACTTTC.

This CDR3 reads CASSLTGEDETQYF. The CDR3 bases are TGTGCCAGCAGCCTCACAGGGGAGGATGAGACCCAGTACTTC. The chain employs TRBV5-4 and TRBJ2-5, with a weak D call TRBD1 (7 bases). Germline V gives CDR1 SGHNT, CDR2 YYREEE (reference sequence). The CDR3 is made up of 14 amino acids. Trimming took 4 bases from V and 5 from J, leaving 15 bases between them.

In its sample, this clonotype was seen a few times. The genes are TRBV6-5 and TRBJ1-2, with 10 bases identical to TRBD1. The CDR3 covers 12 residues. The V gene end was trimmed by 6 bases and the J gene end by 7 bases; junction bases not matched to a gene: 2. Germline assignment: CDR1 MNHEY and CDR2 SVGAGI. The CDR3 region is CASSGTGVGYTF. The DNA of the CDR3 is TGTGCCAGCAGCGGGACAGGGGTTGGCTACACCTTC.

This clonotype was picked up a small number of times. V usage is TRBV7-9 and J usage is TRBJ2-2, with TRBD2 matching 7 bases. J lost 7 bases, V lost 5 bases, and 13 bases had no gene match. The germline V gene has CDR1 SEHNR and CDR2 FQNEAQ (reference sequence). This CDR3 has 16 amino acids. DNA of the CDR3: TGTGCCAGCAGCCAAATTCGGACCGGACTAGGCGGGGAGCTGTTTTTT. Residues: CASSQIRTGLGGELFF.

The chain's CDR3 is CASTLAQGPYNEQFF. Written as DNA, the CDR3 is TGTGCCAGCACCCTGGCGCAGGGCCCCTACAATGAGCAGTTCTTC. The J gene is TRBJ2-1, the V gene TRBV28, with a tentative D call TRBD1 (5 bases). CDR3 size: 15 residues. With 7 bases removed from V and 2 bases from J, the gap between germline ends came to 15 bases. Germline V lookup: CDR1 MDHEN, CDR2 SYDVKM.

Concerning this clonotype: A much larger clone sits a single nucleotide away, making a read error possible. V and J are TRBV12-3 or TRBV12-4 and TRBJ1-2; weak D call: TRBD1 (5 bases). The CDR3 extends over 14 amino acids. The CDR3: CASSLNRGIGGYAF. CDR3 DNA: TGTGCCAGCAGTTTAAATAGGGGAATTGGTGGCTACGCCTTC.

V gene TRBV2 combines with J gene TRBJ1-1; the match to TRBD1 covers 8 bases. The V gene end was trimmed by 6 bases and the J gene end by 4 bases; junction bases not matched to a gene: 13. The CDR3 sequence is 16 residues long. Germline CDR1 is SNHLY and CDR2 is FYNNEI. The CDR3 region has the DNA TGTGCCAGCAGGAAAGGACAGGGTTCCTTCGGCACTGAAGCTTTCTTT. Translating gives CASRKGQGSFGTEAFF.

This chain links TRBV3-1 with TRBJ2-7; D may match TRBD1 or TRBD2 (7 bases each). The germline V gene has CDR1 LGHDT and CDR2 YNNKEL (reference sequence). CDR3 length equals 15 residues. The V and J ends lost 3 bases and 2 bases respectively, with 14 bases between them. CDR3 region: CASSQSQGGPYEQYF. The DNA for the CDR3 is TGTGCCAGCAGCCAGAGCCAGGGGGGGCCCTACGAGCAGTACTTC.